This entry features one T cell receptor beta chain sequence. This sample was included in a study of blood T cell repertoires in COVID-19. About the research overall: Sites in the United States, Italy and Spain provided acute and convalescent COVID-19 samples. PBMCs, B-cell-depleted T cells, or T cells provided the cDNA or gDNA that made up the material.

Germline CDR1 is SGHRS and CDR2 is YFSETQ. V trimming: 1 base; J trimming: 6 bases; junction bases outside the gene matches: 3. This CDR3 has 15 residues. In the original analysis: Estimation of nucleated cell counts relied on the amplification of reference gene primers. Sequencing was performed with immunoSEQ multiplex PCR; in TCRdb, only in-frame clones are kept and a portion is missing. V and J calls and clone size follow that table, whereas D and trimming were derived from the DNA. Of under 250,000 clones detected, approximately 86% appear once; the ten largest clones hold 3.6%. Sequenced input: peripheral blood. V and J are TRBV5-1 and TRBJ2-2; 10 bases map to TRBD1. The clonotype comes from a woman of 80 years or more with acute or convalescent COVID-19. The CDR3 nucleotides are TGCGCCAGCAGCTTGAGGACAGGGGGATCCGGGGAGCTGTTTTTT. This sequence encodes CASSLRTGGSGELFF. The full variable domain, rest sourced from reference TRBV5-1 and TRBJ2-2, is KAGVTQTPRYLIKTRGQQVTLSCSPISGHRSVSWYQQTPGQGLQFLFEYFSETQRNKGNFPGRFSGRQFSNSRSEMNVSTLELGDSALYLCASSLRTGGSGELFFGEGSRLTVL.